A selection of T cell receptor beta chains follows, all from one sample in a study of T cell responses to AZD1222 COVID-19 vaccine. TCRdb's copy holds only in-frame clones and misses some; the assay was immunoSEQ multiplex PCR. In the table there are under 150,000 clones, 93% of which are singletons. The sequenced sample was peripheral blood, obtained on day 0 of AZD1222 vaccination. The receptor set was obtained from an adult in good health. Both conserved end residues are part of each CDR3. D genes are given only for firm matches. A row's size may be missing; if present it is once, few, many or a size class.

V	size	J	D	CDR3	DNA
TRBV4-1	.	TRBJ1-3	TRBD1	CASSHGTGGNTIYF	TGCGCCAGCAGCCACGGGACAGGGGGAAACACCATATATTTT
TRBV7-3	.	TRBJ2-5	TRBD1	CASSLTPRHRGLAHMYF	TGTGCCAGCAGCTTAACGCCCCGGCACAGGGGGCTAGCCCACATGTACTTC
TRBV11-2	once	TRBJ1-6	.	CASSFSVWGAQNSPLHF	TGTGCCAGCAGCTTTTCGGTTTGGGGGGCGCAGAATTCACCCCTCCACTTT
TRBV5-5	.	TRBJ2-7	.	CASSLAPPSLGEQYF	TGTGCCAGCAGCTTGGCCCCCCCCTCCCTCGGCGAGCAGTACTTC
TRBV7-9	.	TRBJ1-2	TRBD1	CASSSTIEDRDNGYTF	TGTGCCAGCAGCTCCACTATAGAGGACAGGGATAATGGCTACACCTTC
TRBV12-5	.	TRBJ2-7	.	CASGLGGLLSSYEQYF	TGTGCTAGTGGTTTGGGGGGACTGTTGAGCTCCTACGAGCAGTACTTC
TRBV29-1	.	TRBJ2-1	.	CSVATYNEQFF	TGCAGCGTTGCCACCTACAATGAGCAGTTCTTC
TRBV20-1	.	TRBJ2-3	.	CSASRDTYTDTQYF	TGCAGTGCTAGTCGGGACACTTACACAGATACGCAGTATTTT
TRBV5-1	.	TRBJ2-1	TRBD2	CASSSGLGRNNEQFF	TGCGCCAGCAGCTCTGGACTAGGGAGGAACAATGAGCAGTTCTTC
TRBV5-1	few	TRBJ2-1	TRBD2	CASSETSGGVYEQFF	TGCGCCAGCAGCGAGACTAGCGGGGGTGTATATGAGCAGTTCTTC
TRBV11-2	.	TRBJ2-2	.	CASSLAFGGTDTGELFF	TGTGCCAGCAGCTTAGCCTTTGGGGGTACGGACACCGGGGAGCTGTTTTTT
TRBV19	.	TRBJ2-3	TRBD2	CATTSGLAGGPVHDTQYF	TGTGCCACCACCTCGGGTCTAGCGGGAGGGCCAGTTCACGATACGCAGTATTTT
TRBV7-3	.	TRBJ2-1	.	CASSLMAANLNEQFF	TGTGCCAGCAGCTTAATGGCCGCCAACCTCAATGAGCAGTTCTTC
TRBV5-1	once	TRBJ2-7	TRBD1	CATARGTGDYEQYF	TGCGCCACCGCCCGGGGGACAGGGGACTACGAGCAGTACTTC
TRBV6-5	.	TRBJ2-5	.	CASSSPRRRPQETQYF	TGTGCCAGCAGTTCTCCCCGAAGGCGTCCCCAAGAGACCCAGTACTTC
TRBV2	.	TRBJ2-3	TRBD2	CASRGGWADTQYF	TGTGCCAGCCGCGGGGGTTGGGCAGATACGCAGTATTTT
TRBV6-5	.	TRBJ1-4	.	CASIARDPLEKLFF	TGTGCCAGCATTGCACGGGACCCCCTAGAAAAACTGTTTTTT